The 9 T cell receptor delta chains presented below share a single source sample, sequenced in a study of gamma-delta chains in newborns, infants, children. TCRdb redid the clone calls on the reads with CATT. The sample contains 6,000 or so delta-chain clones, roughly 2% of which appear only once. Sequencing used blood. The receptors derive from a child who was a newborn, infant or young child, either healthy, febrile or measles-vaccinated (not recorded which).

This clone was counted between two and nine times. It may be a read error: a sequence one base away is much more abundant. This rearrangement joins TRDV2 to TRDJ3, with TRDD3 matching 10 bases. This CDR3 spans 21 amino acids. Germline V gene data show CDR1 as GEAIGNYY and CDR2 as EKD. The trim removed 0 bases at V and 0 bases at J, leaving 10 bases unmatched. The CDR3 DNA sequence: TGTGCCTGTGACACCGTTATACTGGGGGATTCAAACTCCTGGGACACCCGACAGATGTTTTTC. Amino acids: CACDTVILGDSNSWDTRQMFF.

With respect to this clone: Just one base apart from a much larger clone, this may be a read error. The chain uses TRDV2 and TRDJ3; 13 nucleotides align to TRDD3. This CDR3 has 23 amino acids. CDR1 and CDR2 from the germline V gene are GEAIGNYY and EKD. In DNA, the CDR3 is TGTGCCTGTGACACCGTATCTCATCCGGACTGGGGGATACGGGCCTGGGGCACCCGACAGATGTTTTTC. It codes for CACDTVSHPDWGIRAWGTRQMFF.

This clone ranks as medium-sized (0.01 to 0.1%). The rearrangement uses TRDV2 and TRDJ3; D remains ambiguous. The CDR3 totals 16 residues. CDR1 is GEAIGNYY and CDR2 is EKD in the germline V gene. Trimming left V 1 base short and J 2 bases short, with 8 bases between. This CDR3 is CACDTMDAWDTRQMFF. In DNA, the CDR3 is TGTGCCTGTGACACGATGGATGCCTGGGACACCCGACAGATGTTTTTC.

This clone is categorized as medium-sized (0.01 to 0.1%). CDR3 protein: CACDTLGIQRPWDTRQMFF. In DNA form, the CDR3 reads TGTGCCTGTGACACACTGGGGATACAGAGACCCTGGGACACCCGACAGATGTTTTTC. V is TRDV2 and J is TRDJ3; TRDD3 matches 8 bases. V was clipped by 1 base and J by 2 bases; unmatched bases: 9. This CDR3 spans 19 amino acids. From germline, CDR1 is GEAIGNYY and CDR2 EKD.

This clone is medium-sized. The chain is built from TRDV2 and TRDJ2, with D unclear. Trimming shortened V by 3 bases and J by 0 bases, and 10 bases separated the two germline ends. Per the germline V gene, CDR1 is GEAIGNYY and CDR2 is EKD. The CDR3 has 15 residues. Here the CDR3 DNA reads TGTGCCTGTGACTCCCTAGGATCTTTGACAGCACAACTCTTCTTT. Translating it yields CACDSLGSLTAQLFF.

There are a few counts of this clone. The TCRdb protein, from a much larger clone, departs from this DNA's translation at residue 9, likely by read error; the protein shown derives from the DNA. This chain connects TRDV2 to TRDJ3; 12 bases match TRDD3. This CDR3 contains 18 residues. The J segment lost 0 bases and the V segment lost 3 bases, leaving 2 bases of the junction unmatched. The germline CDR1 and CDR2 sequences are GEAIGNYY and EKD. The CDR3 sequence: CACDYWGIHSWDTRQMFF. In DNA form, the CDR3 reads TGTGCCTGTGACTACTGGGGGATACACTCCTGGGACACCCGACAGATGTTTTTC.

The sample holds a few counts of this clone. A much larger clone lies a single base off, so this may be a read error. Distinct nucleotide sequences in the sample also encode this CDR3. The V gene is TRDV2, the J gene TRDJ3; 10 nucleotides align to TRDD3. Germline-derived CDR1 and CDR2 are GEAIGNYY and EKD. This CDR3 has 20 residues. The CDR3 bases are TGTGCCTGTGACACCGTGATCGGGGGATACGCGAATTCACACACCCGCCAGATGTTTTTC. Residues: CACDTVIGGYANSHTRQMFF.

Judged by abundance, this clone is medium-sized. This rearrangement joins TRDV2 to TRDJ3; 10 bases are shared with TRDD3. CDR3 length equals 20 residues. CDR1 GEAIGNYY and CDR2 EKD come from the germline V gene. V lost 1 base to trimming and J lost 1 base; unmatched junction nucleotides: 9. The CDR3 here is CACDTLGGYAESWDTRQMFF. The CDR3 bases are TGTGCCTGTGACACTTTGGGGGGATACGCCGAATCCTGGGACACCCGACAGATGTTTTTC.

This clone was picked up a small number of times. Being one base from a much bigger clone, this may be a read error. This specimen includes other DNA sequences encoding the same CDR3. The V call is TRDV2, the J call TRDJ2, with D possibly being TRDD3 (6 bases). Trimming removed 3 bases at V and 4 bases at J, with 23 bases between. The CDR3 totals 18 residues. Germline V gene sequence: CDR1 GEAIGNYY, CDR2 EKD. As DNA, the CDR3 is TGTGCCTGTGACCACTTACTGGGAGATAAAGTAAGGACAGCACAACTCTTCTTT. Its translation: CACDHLLGDKVRTAQLFF.